This TCR beta chain appears in the sequencing data of a study of cytomegalovirus exposure and HLA in healthy donors. Study-wide results and caveats: As a later analysis revealed, most CMV-associated TCR beta chains appeared HLA-restricted.

PCR was performed using 60 Vbeta and 13 Jbeta primers. Generated by immunoSEQ multiplex PCR, the TCRdb table keeps only in-frame clones and is missing some. The sample records approximately 38,000 clones, roughly 64% being singletons. Per the germline V gene, CDR1 is MNHEY and CDR2 is SMNVEV (reference sequence). V shed 6 bases and J shed 6 bases, with 20 bases lying between them. This CDR3 spans 15 amino acids. With regard to this clone: Antigen unknown.

The sequenced sample consisted of PBMCs. The source is a man aged 50-60 years in good health and CMV-seropositive. This chain connects TRBV27 to TRBJ1-1; D perhaps matches TRBD1 (5 bases). The CDR3, as DNA: TGTGCCAGCAGGGTCAAGGACGGCAGGGCTCCTGAAGCTTTCTTT. Amino acids: CASRVKDGRAPEAFF.